These 24 T cell receptor beta chains originate from one sample sequenced in a study of blood T cell repertoires in COVID-19. Profiled with immunoSEQ multiplex PCR; TCRdb holds only in-frame clones, not every one. The table records 200,000 to 250,000 clones, 88% of them present only once. Sequenced sample: PBMCs or T cells enriched from blood (not recorded which). These receptors came from a woman aged 25 to 39 who had been exposed to COVID-19.

The chain recombines TRBV15 with TRBJ1-2, with TRBD1 as a possible D gene (6 bases). The CDR3 contains 17 residues. Trimming removed 0 bases at V and 4 bases at J, with 18 bases between. CDR1 and CDR2 from the germline V gene are LNHNV and YYDKDF (reference sequence). The CDR3 loop is CATSRDRRGAATYGYTF. For the CDR3, the DNA is TGTGCCACCAGCAGAGATCGACGGGGGGCGGCTACCTATGGCTACACCTTC. Complete variable domain (other parts from reference TRBV15 and TRBJ1-2): DAMVIQNPRYQVTQFGKPVTLSCSQTLNHNVMYWYQQKSSQAPKLLFHYYDKDFNNEADTPDNFQSRRPNTSFCFLDIRSPGLGDTAMYLCATSRDRRGAATYGYTFGSGTRLTVV.

This chain links TRBV6-1 with TRBJ1-2; possible D gene TRBD1, 6 bases. CDR1 is MNHNS, CDR2 SASEGT, per germline. Deletions cut 6 bases from V and 4 bases from J, with 15 bases between. CDR3 length: 14 amino acids. The CDR3 coding sequence is TGTGCCAGCAGACAACAGGGTTTTGGCTATGGCTACACCTTC. Translated, it gives CASRQQGFGYGYTF.

This clone has only a few counts. The chain has TRBV4-1 and TRBJ2-7, with D perhaps matching TRBD2 (5 bases). The germline V gene encodes CDR1 MGHRA and CDR2 YSYEKL. The CDR3 runs to 15 residues. Trimming removed 0 bases from V and 3 bases from J, with 12 bases in between. The CDR3 nucleotides are TGCGCCAGCAGCCAAGAGGCGGGTCCCCTCTACGAGCAGTACTTC. Translation gives CASSQEAGPLYEQYF.

The chain links TRBV6-1 to TRBJ1-5; 9 bases align to TRBD1. Germline V lookup: CDR1 MNHNS, CDR2 SASEGT. The CDR3 consists of 16 residues. V was clipped by 4 bases and J by 4 bases; unmatched bases: 8. CDR3 residues: CASSAWGGTGNQPQHF. DNA of the CDR3: TGTGCCAGCAGTGCCTGGGGGGGGACAGGGAATCAGCCCCAGCATTTT.

The V and J genes are TRBV25-1 and TRBJ1-2; possibly TRBD1 for D (5 bases). Germline V gene lookup returns CDR1 MGHDK and CDR2 SYGVNS. This CDR3 has 14 residues. Deletions cut 4 bases from V and 7 bases from J, with 16 bases between. CDR3 nucleotide sequence: TGTGCCAGCAGTGGCGCCGGGAGCGGGGGTGGCTACACCTTC. It codes for CASSGAGSGGGYTF.

The rearrangement uses TRBV29-1 and TRBJ2-7; 8 bases align to TRBD2. In germline, CDR1 is SQVTM, CDR2 ANQGSEA. CDR3 length equals 14 residues. V shed 3 bases and J 2 bases; nucleotides not matched to a gene: 6. This chain's CDR3 is CSVEAAGGTYEQYF. The CDR3 nucleotides read TGCAGCGTTGAGGCGGCGGGGGGCACCTACGAGCAGTACTTC.

This clone was recorded many times. The rearrangement links TRBV25-1 to TRBJ2-4; 10 bases are shared with TRBD1. CDR3 length: 14 residues. J was trimmed by 7 bases and V by 9 bases; bases with no gene match: 9. The V gene's germline CDR1 is MGHDK and CDR2 SYGVNS. CDR3 in amino acids: CASRDRGDQNIQYF. The CDR3 DNA sequence: TGTGCCAGTCGGGACAGGGGAGACCAGAACATTCAGTACTTC.

The rearrangement uses TRBV7-9 and TRBJ1-5; D is perhaps TRBD1 (6 bases). The V and J ends lost 5 bases and 0 bases respectively, with 14 bases between them. The germline V gene encodes CDR1 SEHNR and CDR2 FQNEAQ (reference sequence). CDR3 size: 16 residues. CDR3 coding DNA: TGTGCCAGCAGCCTGACTACAGGGATTAGCAATCAGCCCCAGCATTTT. Residues: CASSLTTGISNQPQHF.

The gene calls are TRBV6-5 and TRBJ2-7, with TRBD1 matching 9 bases. V lost 7 bases and J lost 4; bases outside the gene matches: 5. CDR1 MNHEY and CDR2 SVGAGI come from the germline V gene. The CDR3 has 13 amino acids. CDR3 sequence (DNA): TGTGCCAGCAAGGACAGGGGAGGATACGAGCAGTACTTC. Translation gives CASKDRGGYEQYF.

This sequence joins TRBV4-2 and TRBJ1-3; D is perhaps TRBD1 (5 bases). This CDR3 contains 15 residues. Per the germline V gene, CDR1 is LGHNA and CDR2 is YNFKEQ. V shed 0 bases and J shed 4 bases, with 10 bases lying between them. The CDR3 coding sequence is TGTGCCAGCAGCCAAGATCAGGGAATAGGAAACACCATATATTTT. Protein product: CASSQDQGIGNTIYF.

The chain uses TRBV27 and TRBJ2-3; no clear D gene. CDR3 length: 15 amino acids. In germline, CDR1 is MNHEY, CDR2 SMNVEV (reference sequence). Trimming stripped 6 bases from V and 1 base from J, with 14 bases between. The CDR3 loop reads CASSLDNTRTDTQYF. Written as DNA, the CDR3 is TGTGCCAGCAGCCTTGACAACACACGCACAGATACGCAGTATTTT.

Worth noting for this clone: Compared with germline, one end of the junction differs, possibly owing to a read error. V and J are TRBV7-9 and TRBJ2-1; TRBD2 matches at 10 bases. The germline V gene encodes CDR1 SEHNR and CDR2 FQNEAQ (reference sequence). This CDR3 comprises 16 residues. CDR3 DNA sequence: TGTGCCAGCAGCTTACTACTAGCGGGACCCTACCATGAGCAGTTCTTC. Its protein product is CASSLLLAGPYHEQFF.

The chain recombines TRBV5-6 with TRBJ1-1; a possible D gene is TRBD1 (5 bases). The CDR3 runs 13 residues. Trimming took 4 bases from V and 7 from J, leaving 14 bases between them. Germline V gene sequence: CDR1 SGHDT, CDR2 YYEEEE. The CDR3 here is CASSGPWGSEAFF. The CDR3 nucleotides read TGTGCCAGCAGCGGCCCGTGGGGCAGTGAAGCTTTCTTT.

The gene calls are TRBV15 and TRBJ2-5; the match to TRBD2 covers 10 bases. Germline trimming cut 5 bases from V and 5 bases from J; bases unmatched to any gene: 5. CDR3 length equals 14 residues. Germline V CDR1 and CDR2: LNHNV, YYDKDF (reference sequence). The CDR3 DNA reads TGTGCCACCAGCGGGACTAGCGATTGGGAGACCCAGTACTTC. It yields the protein CATSGTSDWETQYF.

The chain carries TRBV10-1 and TRBJ2-7; a weak D match, TRBD2 (6 bases). The germline gives CDR1 WNHNN, CDR2 SYGVQD (reference sequence). V dropped 3 bases and J dropped 0 bases, with 12 bases sitting between them. CDR3 size: 15 residues. CDR3 DNA: TGCGCCAGCAGTGACTGGCTAGCGCCCTCCTACGAGCAGTACTTC. Residues: CASSDWLAPSYEQYF.

This chain uses TRBV7-9 with TRBJ2-7; tentative D call: TRBD2 (6 bases). Germline V gives CDR1 SEHNR, CDR2 FQNEAQ (reference sequence). CDR3 length equals 14 residues. The V end lost 7 bases, the J end lost 0 bases, and 13 bases lay between the germline ends. In nucleotides, the CDR3 is TGTGCCAGCAACGTAGCGGCTAGCTCCTACGAGCAGTACTTC. Translation: CASNVAASSYEQYF.

This sequence joins TRBV30 and TRBJ1-6; tentatively, D is TRBD1 (6 bases). The V gene lost 4 bases and the J gene lost 7 bases, with 11 bases spanning the gap. The CDR3 sequence is 13 residues long. Germline assignment: CDR1 GTSNPN and CDR2 SVGIG (reference sequence). CDR3 coding DNA: TGTGCCTGGAATGGACAGAGGAATTCACCCCTCCACTTT. Protein sequence: CAWNGQRNSPLHF.

The chain carries TRBV2 and TRBJ2-1; 10 bases map to TRBD2. Per the germline V gene, CDR1 is SNHLY and CDR2 is FYNNEI. This CDR3 comprises 16 residues. V trimming: 4 bases; J trimming: 6 bases; junction bases outside the gene matches: 9. In nucleotides, the CDR3 is TGTGCCAGCAGTGGGGGGGCCGGGACTAGCGTCAATGAGCAGTTCTTC. Protein: CASSGGAGTSVNEQFF.

The sample holds one count of this clone. This rearrangement joins TRBV19 to TRBJ1-4; 8 bases are a match to TRBD1. Germline V CDR1 and CDR2: LNHDA, SQIVND (reference sequence). With V trimmed by 7 bases and J by 7 bases, 14 bases remained unmatched. The length of the CDR3 is 16 residues. CDR3 nucleotides: TGTGCCAGTACCCTCCTCCACGGGACAGGAGTTGAAAAACTGTTTTTT. Translation: CASTLLHGTGVEKLFF. The full variable domain, with the rest looked up from reference TRBV19 and TRBJ1-4, is DGGITQSPKYLFRKEGQNVTLSCEQNLNHDAMYWYRQDPGQGLRLIYYSQIVNDFQKGDIAEGYSVSREKKESFPLTVTSAQKNPTAFYLCASTLLHGTGVEKLFFGSGTQLSVL.

V and J are TRBV19 and TRBJ2-7, with 7 bases matching TRBD1. Germline CDR1 is LNHDA and CDR2 is SQIVND (reference sequence). After removal of 6 bases from V and 4 bases from J, the junction contained 6 bases not matched to a gene. The CDR3 spans 13 residues. CDR3 amino acids: CASRGTALYEQYF. The CDR3 DNA reads TGTGCCAGTAGGGGGACAGCCTTATACGAGCAGTACTTC. Supplemented by reference TRBV19 and TRBJ2-7, the full variable domain reads DGGITQSPKYLFRKEGQNVTLSCEQNLNHDAMYWYRQDPGQGLRLIYYSQIVNDFQKGDIAEGYSVSREKKESFPLTVTSAQKNPTAFYLCASRGTALYEQYFGPGTRLTVT.

The chain recombines TRBV9 with TRBJ2-5, with 7 positions matching TRBD1. CDR3 length: 14 amino acids. The V and J ends lost 3 bases and 1 base, in that order; junction bases with no gene match: 3. CDR1 and CDR2 from the germline V gene are SGDLS and YYNGEE. This CDR3 reads CASSAGQLQETQYF. The CDR3 DNA is TGTGCCAGCAGCGCGGGACAGCTCCAAGAGACCCAGTACTTC.

This clone was counted a single time. The chain couples TRBV28 to TRBJ1-2; 10 bases agree with TRBD1. CDR3 size: 16 residues. V trimming: 6 bases; J trimming: 4 bases; junction bases outside the gene matches: 11. Germline V lookup: CDR1 MDHEN, CDR2 SYDVKM. CDR3 DNA: TGTGCCAGCAGACGGGACAGGGGAAGCGGCCTCTATGGCTACACCTTC. Translated: CASRRDRGSGLYGYTF.

The genes are TRBV6-1 and TRBJ1-2; possible D gene TRBD1, 5 bases. In germline, CDR1 is MNHNS, CDR2 SASEGT. This CDR3 comprises 13 residues. V shed 0 bases and J shed 14 bases, with 16 bases lying between them. This CDR3 is CASSEAEIGDETF. The CDR3 DNA reads as TGTGCCAGCAGTGAAGCGGAGATAGGGGATGAAACCTTC.

This clone has a single count. This CDR3 reads CASSLGRASGTYEQYF. In nucleotides, the CDR3 is TGTGCCAGCAGCTTAGGCAGGGCTAGCGGGACCTACGAGCAGTACTTC. The V gene is TRBV13, the J gene TRBJ2-7; the match to TRBD2 covers 9 bases. The germline gives CDR1 PRHDT, CDR2 FYEKMQ (reference sequence). CDR3 length: 16 residues. Trimming cost V 0 bases and J 2 bases; bases outside gene matches: 5.